The 8 T cell receptor beta chains reported below all come from one sample, sequenced in a study of shared clonotypes between healthy human individuals. Data came from immunoSEQ multiplex PCR; TCRdb stores just in-frame clones and leaves some out. This table holds roughly 2,300,000 clones, around 92% found once. The sample was naive CD4+ T cells from PBMCs. Subset described: CD45RA+ positively selected. The source is a man younger than 35 in good health. Some clones in this sample may be carry-over from other donors' samples.

The rearrangement links TRBV28 to TRBJ2-1, with 14 bases fitting TRBD2. Germline V CDR1 and CDR2: MDHEN, SYDVKM. Trimming took 7 bases from V and 4 from J; bases not matched to a gene: 21. The CDR3 extends over 21 amino acids. The CDR3 bases are TGTGCCAGCATCCCCGTTATTGGGGGGACTAGCGGGAGAGCCGAATACAATGAGCAGTTCTTC. Translation: CASIPVIGGTSGRAEYNEQFF.

The chain couples TRBV5-1 to TRBJ1-5; 7 bases are shared with TRBD1. Germline V gene data show CDR1 as SGHRS and CDR2 as YFSETQ. V lost 3 bases, J lost 2 bases, and 5 bases stayed unmatched. This CDR3 region has 15 residues. The CDR3 protein is CASSWETGGNQPQHF. CDR3 DNA: TGCGCCAGCAGCTGGGAAACAGGGGGCAATCAGCCCCAGCATTTT.

The rearrangement joins TRBV29-1 to TRBJ2-5; the D gene could be TRBD1 or TRBD2 (5 bases each). Trimming took 5 bases from V and 5 from J, leaving 9 bases between them. The CDR3 runs to 11 residues. From germline, CDR1 is SQVTM and CDR2 ANQGSEA. CDR3 protein: CSVSGAETQYF. The CDR3 bases are TGCAGCGTTTCCGGGGCTGAGACCCAGTACTTC.

The genes are TRBV14 and TRBJ2-3; D possibly uses TRBD1 or TRBD2 (5 bases each). The CDR3 runs 15 residues. The V gene lost 4 bases and the J gene lost 1 base, with 12 bases spanning the gap. Per the germline V gene, CDR1 is SGHDN and CDR2 is FVKESK. The CDR3 DNA sequence: TGTGCCAGCAGCCGGCCGGGACCCCGCACAGATACGCAGTATTTT. Protein sequence: CASSRPGPRTDTQYF.

This chain links TRBV5-1 with TRBJ2-5, with D possibly being TRBD2 (6 bases). This CDR3 contains 17 residues. Germline assignment: CDR1 SGHRS and CDR2 YFSETQ. Trimming stripped 2 bases from V and 0 bases from J, with 17 bases between. The CDR3 protein is CASSFGAGGTYQETQYF. The DNA for the CDR3 is TGCGCCAGCAGCTTTGGGGCCGGGGGAACGTACCAAGAGACCCAGTACTTC.

Worth noting for this clone: Other DNA sequences from this sample encode an identical CDR3 as well. The genes are TRBV18 and TRBJ1-5; 8 positions match TRBD1. Trimming cost V 3 bases and J 6 bases; bases outside gene matches: 1. This CDR3 region has 13 residues. Germline V gene lookup returns CDR1 KGHSH and CDR2 LQKENI. CDR3 nucleotide sequence: TGTGCCAGCTCACCTGACAGGGGTCAGCCCCAGCATTTT. Translation gives CASSPDRGQPQHF.

This sequence joins TRBV5-1 and TRBJ1-2, with D possibly being TRBD1 (6 bases). This CDR3 is built from 17 residues. The ends were cut back, 7 bases at V and 0 bases at J, with 22 bases in the middle. CDR1 and CDR2 (germline): SGHRS, YFSETQ. CDR3 nucleotide sequence: TGCGCCAGCGCCCGTAGGAACTGGGACAATTCTAACTATGGCTACACCTTC. As protein: CASARRNWDNSNYGYTF. Supplemented by reference TRBV5-1 and TRBJ1-2, the full variable domain reads KAGVTQTPRYLIKTRGQQVTLSCSPISGHRSVSWYQQTPGQGLQFLFEYFSETQRNKGNFPGRFSGRQFSNSRSEMNVSTLELGDSALYLCASARRNWDNSNYGYTFGSGTRLTVV.

This chain uses TRBV4-2 with TRBJ2-3; 7 bases align to TRBD2. V shed 5 bases and J 2 bases; nucleotides not matched to a gene: 10. CDR1 is LGHNA, CDR2 YNFKEQ, per germline. There are 16 residues in the CDR3. CDR3 DNA: TGTGCCAGCAGCAAGAATAGGGACTACCTCACAGATACGCAGTATTTT. It codes for CASSKNRDYLTDTQYF.